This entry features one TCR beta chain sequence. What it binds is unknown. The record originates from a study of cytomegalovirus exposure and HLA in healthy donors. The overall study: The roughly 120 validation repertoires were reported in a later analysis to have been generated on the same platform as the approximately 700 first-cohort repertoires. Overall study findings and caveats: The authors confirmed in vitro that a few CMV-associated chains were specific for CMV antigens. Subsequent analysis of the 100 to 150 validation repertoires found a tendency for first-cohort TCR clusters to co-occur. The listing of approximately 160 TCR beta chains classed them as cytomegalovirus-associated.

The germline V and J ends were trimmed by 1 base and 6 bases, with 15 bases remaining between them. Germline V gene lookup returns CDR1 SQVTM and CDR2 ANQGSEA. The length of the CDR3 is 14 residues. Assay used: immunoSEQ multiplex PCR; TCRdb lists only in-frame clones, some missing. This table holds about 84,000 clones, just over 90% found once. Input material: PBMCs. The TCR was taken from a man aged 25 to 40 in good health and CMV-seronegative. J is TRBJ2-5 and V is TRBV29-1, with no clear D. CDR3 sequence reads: CSVEVAPAQKTQYF. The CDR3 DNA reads TGCAGCGTTGAAGTGGCCCCTGCACAAAAGACCCAGTACTTC.